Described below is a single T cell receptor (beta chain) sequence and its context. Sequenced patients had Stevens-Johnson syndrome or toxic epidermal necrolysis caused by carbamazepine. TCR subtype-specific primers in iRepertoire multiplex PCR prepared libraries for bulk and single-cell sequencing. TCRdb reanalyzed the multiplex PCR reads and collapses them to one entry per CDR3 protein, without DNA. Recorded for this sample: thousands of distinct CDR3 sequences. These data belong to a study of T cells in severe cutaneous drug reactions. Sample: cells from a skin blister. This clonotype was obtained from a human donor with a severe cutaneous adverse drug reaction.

This CDR3 is CASSSYTTSVAQYF. V usage is TRBV11-2 and J usage is TRBJ2-7; TCRdb's D call of TRBD2 is untestable without DNA. The CDR3 loop spans 14 amino acids. CDR1 SGHAT and CDR2 FQNNGV come from the germline V gene.